This T cell receptor (beta chain) was sequenced in a study of CD8 T cells in ankylosing spondylitis. Each CDR3 protein gets one entry after TCRdb re-called the 5' RACE reads with MiXCR. The table lists 200,000 to 300,000 distinct CDR3 sequences, roughly 32% of them singletons. This CDR3 has 17 amino acids. Specimen: blood, either unsorted or a sorted T cell fraction (not recorded which). This clonotype was sampled from a male donor with ankylosing spondylitis or in good health (not recorded which). The genes are TRBV21-1 and TRBJ2-5. TRBV21-1 is tagged as a pseudogene. CDR3 sequence (DNA): TGTGCCAGCAGCCCTATTGGGCAAGCCTCGTACCAAGAGACCCAGTACTTC. Translation gives CASSPIGQASYQETQYF.